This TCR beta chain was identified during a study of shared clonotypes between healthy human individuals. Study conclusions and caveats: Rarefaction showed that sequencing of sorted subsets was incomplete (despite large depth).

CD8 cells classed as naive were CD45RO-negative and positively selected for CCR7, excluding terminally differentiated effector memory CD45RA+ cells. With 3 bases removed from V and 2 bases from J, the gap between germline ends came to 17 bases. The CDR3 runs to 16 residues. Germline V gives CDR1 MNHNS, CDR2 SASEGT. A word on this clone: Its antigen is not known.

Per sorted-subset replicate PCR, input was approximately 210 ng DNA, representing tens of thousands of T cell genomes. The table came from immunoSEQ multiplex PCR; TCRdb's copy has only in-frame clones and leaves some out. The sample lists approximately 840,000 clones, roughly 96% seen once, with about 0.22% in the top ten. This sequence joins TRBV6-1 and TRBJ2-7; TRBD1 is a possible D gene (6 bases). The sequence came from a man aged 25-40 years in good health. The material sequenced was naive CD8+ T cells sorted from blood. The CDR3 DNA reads TGTGCCAGCAGTGATCAACATGGCAGGGGCGCCTACGAGCAGTACTTC. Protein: CASSDQHGRGAYEQYF.